This note documents a single TCR beta chain sequence. These data are taken from a study of blood T cells in healthy people across ages. V shed 4 bases and J 4 bases; nucleotides not matched to a gene: 8. Germline V gene sequence: CDR1 MDHEN, CDR2 SYDVKM. CDR3 length: 15 residues. Primed by a sample-barcoded 5' primer and a J-beta primer mix, a second PCR proceeded for about 7 to 11 cycles. TCRdb analysed the 5' RACE reads with MiXCR anew, one entry per CDR3 protein. The table shows 500,000 to 550,000 distinct CDR3 sequences, with approximately 25% occurring only once. The same data also contributed to another study, on T cells of mothers and their children.

Sequenced: blood. This receptor was taken from a boy aged 5-17 years in good health. The chain recombines TRBV28 with TRBJ2-5, with TRBD2 identical over 8 bases. Written as DNA, the CDR3 is TGTGCCAGCAGTTCCCAGCGGGGGCATGCAGAGACCCAGTACTTC. Its protein product is CASSSQRGHAETQYF.